This T cell receptor beta chain was identified in a study of cytomegalovirus exposure and HLA in healthy donors. Details on this clone: The antigen is not known.

Generated by immunoSEQ multiplex PCR, the TCRdb table keeps only in-frame clones and is missing some. The sample holds about 170,000 clones, approximately 87% seen once. Germline V gene data show CDR1 as MNHNY and CDR2 as SVGAGI (reference sequence). Trimming removed 2 bases at V and 2 bases at J, with 9 bases between. This CDR3 has 15 amino acids. Notes on the study in general: Cytomegalovirus-associated status was assigned to some 160 TCR beta chains. As was reported, the classifier diagnosed cytomegalovirus status with high specificity and sensitivity. That first-cohort TCR clusters tended to co-occur in the 100 to 150 validation repertoires was found in a later analysis.

The sample comprised PBMCs. The rearrangement uses TRBV6-6 and TRBJ2-2; TRBD2 is a possible D gene (6 bases). This receptor was obtained from a woman in her 30s in good health and CMV-seronegative. CDR3 sequence: CASSYISGNTGELFF. CDR3 sequence (DNA): TGTGCCAGCAGTTACATTAGCGGAAACACCGGGGAGCTGTTTTTT.